The clone carrying this T cell receptor (beta chain) was seen a few times. Its matching antigen is unknown. Combining a sample-barcoded 5' primer with a J-beta primer mix, a second PCR ran for roughly 7 to 12 cycles. Each of the cDNA molecules was tagged by a template-switch adaptor with 12 random nucleotides. CDR3-containing paired-end reads numbering at least 2.5 million came from each sample. TCRdb re-analysed the 5' RACE reads in MiXCR, keeping a single row per CDR3 protein. This repertoire shows fewer than 950,000 distinct CDR3 sequences, about 53% found once; its top ten account for around 41%. The data belong to a study of blood T cells in healthy people across ages. General observations from the study: Estimates based on one million T cells were treated as lower bounds. Unsorted PBMCs blocked a conclusive comparison of naive and antigen-experienced cells.

This CDR3 has 15 residues. The V gene lost 1 base and the J gene lost 4 bases, with 10 bases spanning the gap. Germline CDR1 and CDR2: SGHTA and FQGNSA. The rearrangement uses TRBV7-2 and TRBJ2-2, with a weak D call TRBD2 (6 bases). The source is a man older than 75 in good health. The sequencing sample was made of blood. The CDR3 loop is CASSLGGTGTGELFF. In DNA form, the CDR3 reads TGTGCCAGCAGCTTAGGCGGGACGGGCACCGGGGAGCTGTTTTTT.